A selection of T cell receptor beta chains follows, all from one sample in a study of OX40 agonist ivuxolimab in advanced cancers. The table came from immunoSEQ multiplex PCR; TCRdb's copy has only in-frame clones and leaves some out. The profile shows tens of thousands of clones, under 95% of them singletons. The sequenced sample was CD4+ or CD8+ T cells sorted from blood, obtained in a trial of the OX40 agonist ivuxolimab. Receptor source: an adult with an advanced solid tumor such as melanoma, head and neck, liver or kidney cancer. CDR3s include the opening cysteine and the closing phenylalanine or tryptophan. Fields, in order: J gene, D gene, clone size, V gene, CDR3 protein, CDR3 DNA. D genes are given only for firm matches. The size of a clone is reported for some rows only, either as once, few or many, or as a class for expanded clones.

TRBJ2-2 - - TRBV9 CASSVGPGGRDTGELFF TGTGCCAGCAGCGTAGGTCCCGGGGGGCGAGATACCGGGGAGCTGTTTTTT
TRBJ2-2 - - TRBV2 CASRADSYGELFF TGTGCCAGCAGGGCAGACAGTTACGGGGAGCTGTTTTTT
TRBJ2-2 TRBD2 - TRBV7-2 CASSLMGTSPGELFF TGTGCCAGCAGCTTAATGGGGACTAGTCCGGGGGAGCTGTTTTTT
TRBJ2-7 - - TRBV7-7 CASSPQRAPYEQYF TGTGCTAGCAGCCCACAGCGGGCCCCCTACGAGCAGTACTTC
TRBJ1-2 - few TRBV4-2 CASKGGANYGYTF TGTGCCAGCAAAGGAGGAGCTAACTATGGCTACACCTTC
TRBJ1-1 TRBD1 once TRBV18 CASSPPTGDRTEAFF TGTGCCAGCTCACCACCAACAGGGGATCGGACTGAAGCTTTCTTT
TRBJ2-4 - - TRBV19 CASSPGEKNIQYF TGTGCCAGTAGCCCGGGGGAAAAAAACATTCAGTACTTC
TRBJ1-6 - - TRBV7-9 CASSLLGRGNSPLHF TGTGCCAGCAGCTTGTTGGGCAGGGGTAATTCACCCCTCCACTTT
TRBJ2-5 - - TRBV19 CASSIGGREETQYF TGTGCCAGTAGTATAGGGGGACGGGAAGAGACCCAGTACTTC
TRBJ2-7 - - TRBV5-1 CASSLGAGYYEQYF TGCGCCAGCAGCTTGGGGGCGGGATACTACGAGCAGTACTTC
TRBJ2-3 - - TRBV7-2 CASSYQGGDTQYF TGTGCCAGCAGCTATCAGGGGGGAGATACGCAGTATTTT
TRBJ2-7 - once TRBV18 CASSPGLEGYEQYF TGTGCCAGCTCACCAGGGTTAGAGGGCTACGAGCAGTACTTC
TRBJ2-3 - once TRBV5-5 CASSLGLTSTDTQYF TGTGCCAGCAGCTTGGGTCTGACTAGCACAGATACGCAGTATTTT
TRBJ2-2 - - TRBV29-1 CSVVSGLNTGELFF TGCAGCGTTGTCAGCGGGCTGAACACCGGGGAGCTGTTTTTT
TRBJ2-1 TRBD2 - TRBV5-1 CASSSGTSGSGEQFF TGCGCCAGCAGCTCCGGGACTAGCGGGAGCGGTGAGCAGTTCTTC
TRBJ2-3 TRBD1 - TRBV27 CASSPRTGGLGKTQYF TGTGCCAGCAGTCCGAGGACAGGGGGACTCGGTAAAACGCAGTATTTT
TRBJ1-5 TRBD1 - TRBV4-1 CASSQHGTGGPGSNQPQHF TGCGCCAGCAGCCAACATGGGACAGGGGGCCCGGGTAGCAATCAGCCCCAGCATTTT
TRBJ2-5 - - TRBV7-2 CASSLAFAGETQYF TGTGCCAGCAGCTTAGCGTTCGCTGGAGAGACCCAGTACTTC
TRBJ2-7 - - TRBV6-5 CASSYVGGPYEQYF TGTGCCAGCAGTTACGTCGGTGGGCCCTACGAGCAGTACTTC
TRBJ2-5 - - TRBV27 CASSLYVRETQYF TGTGCCAGCAGTTTATATGTCAGGGAGACCCAGTACTTC
TRBJ2-1 - - TRBV10-3 CAISDGLEQFF TGTGCCATCAGTGATGGCCTTGAGCAGTTCTTC
TRBJ1-5 TRBD1 few TRBV6-6 CASSYRQGVHNQPQHF TGTGCCAGCAGTTACCGACAGGGGGTCCACAATCAGCCCCAGCATTTT
TRBJ2-1 - once TRBV5-4 CASSPGTARSYNEQFF TGTGCCAGCAGCCCCGGGACCGCGCGGAGCTACAATGAGCAGTTCTTC
TRBJ2-3 - - TRBV7-3 CASSLVVGASDTQYF TGTGCCAGCAGCTTAGTGGTGGGAGCATCCGATACGCAGTATTTT
TRBJ2-6 TRBD1 once TRBV18 CASSPRQGSSGANVLTF TGTGCCAGCTCCCCCCGACAGGGTAGCTCTGGGGCCAACGTCCTGACTTTC
TRBJ2-7 - once TRBV11-3 CASSLGVGDFSYEQYF TGTGCCAGCAGCTTAGGAGTTGGTGACTTCTCCTACGAGCAGTACTTC
TRBJ1-3 - - TRBV5-4 CASSLISGNTIYF TGTGCCAGCAGCTTGATCTCTGGAAACACCATATATTTT
TRBJ1-2 - - TRBV2 CASSEARGGYGYTF TGTGCCAGCAGTGAAGCGCGGGGAGGCTATGGCTACACCTTC
TRBJ2-7 - - TRBV7-2 CASSPIESYEQYF TGTGCCAGCAGCCCGATCGAATCCTACGAGCAGTACTTC
TRBJ1-1 - few TRBV5-1 CASSLGRVAEAFF TGCGCCAGCAGCTTGGGCAGGGTTGCTGAAGCTTTCTTT
TRBJ1-5 - - TRBV28 CASSPKTGYSNQPQHF TGTGCCAGCAGCCCGAAGACAGGTTATAGCAATCAGCCCCAGCATTTT
TRBJ2-1 TRBD1 - TRBV12-5 CASGLVVITGGTYNEQFF TGTGCTAGTGGCCTGGTAGTCATTACAGGGGGCACGTACAATGAGCAGTTCTTC
TRBJ2-6 - - TRBV10-3 CAISGSGTVSGANVLTF TGTGCCATCAGTGGCTCAGGAACAGTCTCTGGGGCCAACGTCCTGACTTTC
TRBJ2-3 TRBD2 - TRBV5-6 CASLGSGGTDTQYF TGTGCCAGCCTTGGATCGGGAGGAACAGATACGCAGTATTTT
TRBJ2-7 - - TRBV11-2 CASSLDLARWYF TGTGCCAGCAGCTTAGATCTGGCTAGGTGGTACTTC
TRBJ1-5 TRBD1 - TRBV28 CASSFPQGANQPQHF TGTGCCAGCAGCTTTCCCCAGGGGGCCAATCAGCCCCAGCATTTT
TRBJ2-7 TRBD2 - TRBV4-2 CASSSTSGHFYEQYF TGTGCCAGCAGCTCAACTAGCGGCCATTTTTACGAGCAGTACTTC
TRBJ2-5 - - TRBV10-1 CASSESWAGRQYF TGCGCCAGCAGTGAGTCGTGGGCCGGGAGACAGTACTTC
TRBJ1-1 - - TRBV18 CASSPLGNTEAFF TGTGCCAGCTCACCATTGGGGAACACTGAAGCTTTCTTT
TRBJ2-3 - once TRBV5-1 CASSLGDSRADTQYF TGCGCCAGCAGCTTGGGAGACAGTAGAGCAGATACGCAGTATTTT
TRBJ2-4 - - TRBV28 CASSLARLGDF TGTGCCAGCAGTTTGGCCCGCCTAGGGGACTTC
TRBJ2-7 TRBD1 - TRBV18 CASSLQQVGQGNYEQYF TGTGCCAGCTCACTACAACAAGTGGGACAGGGAAACTACGAGCAGTACTTC
TRBJ1-2 - - TRBV28 CASTLMGQGWNYGYTF TGTGCCAGCACCCTCATGGGGCAGGGGTGGAACTATGGCTACACCTTC
TRBJ2-3 TRBD2 once TRBV10-3 CAISDWGRADTQYF TGTGCCATCAGTGACTGGGGGAGGGCAGATACGCAGTATTTT
TRBJ2-3 TRBD2 - TRBV6-6 CASRSSGTQYF TGTGCCAGCAGGTCTAGCGGGACGCAGTATTTT
TRBJ2-5 TRBD2 - TRBV2 CASSERSGRAWETQYF TGTGCCAGCAGTGAGAGGAGCGGGAGGGCCTGGGAGACCCAGTACTTC
TRBJ1-1 - - TRBV6-6 CASRSSPGGANTEAFF TGTGCCAGCAGGTCCTCTCCGGGGGGGGCGAACACTGAAGCTTTCTTT
TRBJ1-5 TRBD1 once TRBV28 CASSAPGTGRHQPQHF TGTGCCAGCAGTGCGCCTGGGACAGGACGTCATCAGCCCCAGCATTTT
TRBJ2-2 - - TRBV6-5 CASSYTSTEELFF TGTGCCAGCAGTTACACTAGTACTGAGGAGCTGTTTTTT
TRBJ2-3 - once TRBV9 CASSVAGTNTDTQYF TGTGCCAGCAGCGTAGCTGGGACAAACACAGATACGCAGTATTTT
TRBJ1-1 - - TRBV28 CASSLRGGENTEAFF TGTGCCAGCAGTTTACGGGGAGGGGAGAACACTGAAGCTTTCTTT